This entry concerns a single T cell receptor beta chain. Its antigen is unknown. Relative to the germline gene, one junction end is altered; a read error may explain this. Via MiXCR, TCRdb re-called the 5' RACE reads, giving one row per CDR3 protein. The table has approximately 250,000 distinct CDR3 sequences, around 6.7% seen once. The data derive from a study of T cells after yellow fever vaccination. General study results and limits: Boosting was followed by the reappearance of most primary-vaccination clones (96% CD4, around 86% CD8).

The source of this sequence is a man aged 30 to 39 who received the YFV17D yellow fever vaccine. The sequencing used CD4+ T cells sorted from PBMCs, collected on the day of the yellow fever booster vaccination.

The CDR3 coding sequence is TGCACCAGCCAAACCATGGGACTCTTCCAAGAGACCCAGTACTTC. Translating gives CTSQTMGLFQETQYF. The chain is built from TRBV5-1 and TRBJ2-5; D may be TRBD2 (6 bases). This CDR3 has 15 amino acids. The germline CDR1 and CDR2 sequences are SGHRS and YFSETQ.